These 13 T cell receptor beta chains were sequenced from one sample in a study of human T cells and chemical hapten exposure. From the RACE reads, TCRdb called clonotypes with MiXCR, one entry per CDR3 protein. The table shows roughly 180,000 distinct CDR3 sequences, with approximately 15% occurring only once. Regarding time point: patch test 1, 2 weeks after DPC sensitization. Treatment here: therapeutic diphenylcyclopropenone sensitization with weekly scalp DPC. The sequencing here drew on whole blood, taken in connection with sensitization to the hapten diphenylcyclopropenone (DPC). The receptors come from a woman in her thirties with alopecia areata. Some clones in this sample may be carry-over from other donors' samples.

This clonotype was detected ten times or more. V is TRBV7-2 and J is TRBJ2-3; D remains unclear. The germline V gene has CDR1 SGHTA and CDR2 FQGNSA. Trimming pared 3 bases from V and 8 bases from J, leaving 12 bases between. The length of the CDR3 is 13 residues. The CDR3 loop reads CASSFGPGRTQYF. Here the CDR3 DNA reads TGTGCCAGCAGCTTCGGACCCGGGCGTACGCAGTATTTT.

This clonotype turned up a few times. The V and J genes are TRBV7-6 and TRBJ1-1, with D possibly being TRBD1 (5 bases). V lost 1 base, J lost 0 bases, and 9 bases lay in between. The CDR3 length is 15 residues. Germline-derived CDR1 and CDR2 are SGHVS and FNYEAQ. The CDR3 bases are TGTGCCAGCAGCTTAGTCCGGGGCGTGAACACTGAAGCTTTCTTT. This codes for CASSLVRGVNTEAFF.

Only a few counts were recorded for this clonotype. The CDR3 sequence: CASSFGGYTDTQYF. The CDR3 bases are TGTGCCAGCAGCTTTGGGGGATACACAGATACGCAGTATTTT. This chain connects TRBV7-2 to TRBJ2-3, with D possibly being TRBD1 or TRBD2 (5 bases each). The CDR3 loop spans 14 amino acids. V shed 3 bases and J shed 2 bases, with 9 bases lying between them. The germline V gene encodes CDR1 SGHTA and CDR2 FQGNSA.

The chain joins TRBV20-1 to TRBJ2-7; 10 nucleotides agree with TRBD2. Germline CDR1 is DFQATT and CDR2 is SNEGSKA (reference sequence). The CDR3 is 15 amino acids. Losses at the gene ends were 6 bases for V and 0 bases for J; bases not matched to a gene: 8. CDR3 nucleotide sequence: TGCAGTGCCAGATTAGCGGGGGGAAGCTCCTACGAGCAGTACTTC. The encoded protein is CSARLAGGSSYEQYF.

The chain links TRBV20-1 to TRBJ2-7; TRBD2 matches 16 bases. J was trimmed by 9 bases and V by 6 bases; bases with no gene match: 17. Germline V gene data show CDR1 as DFQATT and CDR2 as SNEGSKA (reference sequence). The CDR3 is 17 amino acids. The chain's CDR3 is CSAISGTSGRGPDWQYF. CDR3 nucleotides: TGCAGTGCCATCTCCGGGACTAGCGGGAGGGGCCCTGACTGGCAGTACTTC.

In this sample, this clonotype turned up a few times. The rearrangement joins TRBV28 to TRBJ2-1; 8 bases are shared with TRBD1. The CDR3 sequence is 16 residues long. Germline CDR1 MDHEN, CDR2 SYDVKM. The trim removed 0 bases at V and 6 bases at J, leaving 7 bases unmatched. CDR3 amino acids: CASSLWGTGLSNEQFF. DNA of the CDR3: TGTGCCAGCAGTTTATGGGGGACAGGTTTGAGCAATGAGCAGTTCTTC.

This chain uses TRBV27 with TRBJ2-3; D is unclear. Per germline, CDR1 MNHEY and CDR2 SMNVEV (reference sequence). This CDR3 spans 14 amino acids. With 3 bases removed from V and 0 bases from J, the gap between germline ends came to 7 bases. In DNA form, the CDR3 reads TGTGCCAGCAGTTTTGGGTGGAGCACAGATACGCAGTATTTT. Protein: CASSFGWSTDTQYF.

The sample holds a few counts of this clonotype. In DNA, the CDR3 is TGCGCCAGCAGCTCGACAGGGCCGAGCTCTGGAAACACCATATATTTT. This encodes CASSSTGPSSGNTIYF. The gene calls are TRBV10-2 and TRBJ1-3; TRBD1 matches at 7 bases. Germline V gives CDR1 WSHSY, CDR2 SAAADI. This CDR3 has 16 amino acids. The ends lost 6 bases at V and 0 bases at J; junction bases unmatched: 8.

This clonotype has a count of ten or more. The gene calls are TRBV7-7 and TRBJ2-3, with D tentatively TRBD1 (5 bases). The CDR3 runs 15 residues. Germline CDR1 SSHAT, CDR2 FNYEAQ (reference sequence). V was cut by 1 base and J by 2 bases, with 10 bases left in between. CDR3 nucleotide sequence: TGTGCCAGCAGCTTAGGCGGCAGGGTCACAGATACGCAGTATTTT. Translating it yields CASSLGGRVTDTQYF. The full variable domain, in which reference TRBV7-7 and TRBJ2-3 provide the parts outside the CDR3, is GAGVSQSPRYKVTKRGQDVTLRCDPISSHATLYWYQQALGQGPEFLTYFNYEAQPDKSGLPSDRFSAERPEGSISTLTIQRTEQRDSAMYRCASSLGGRVTDTQYFGPGTRLTVL.

This clonotype was seen more than once but under ten times. V and J are TRBV30 and TRBJ1-4; no clear D. Per germline, CDR1 GTSNPN and CDR2 SVGIG (reference sequence). The ends were cut back, 4 bases at V and 4 bases at J, with 10 bases in the middle. The CDR3 runs 13 residues. The CDR3 loop is CAWTGRGNEKLFF. Written as DNA, the CDR3 is TGTGCCTGGACAGGACGCGGTAATGAAAAACTGTTTTTT.

This clonotype was observed at least ten times. The genes are TRBV29-1 and TRBJ1-4; maybe TRBD1 (5 bases). This CDR3 is 13 amino acids long. The germline gives CDR1 SQVTM, CDR2 ANQGSEA. Trimming removed 5 bases at V and 0 bases at J, with 7 bases between. The CDR3 here is CSVPGSTNEKLFF. The CDR3 DNA reads TGCAGCGTTCCAGGGTCAACTAATGAAAAACTGTTTTTT. The entire variable domain, with the rest obtained from reference TRBV29-1 and TRBJ1-4, is as follows: SAVISQKPSRDICQRGTSLTIQCQVDSQVTMMFWYRQQPGQSLTLIATANQGSEATYESGFVIDKFPISRPNLTFSTLTVSNMSPEDSSIYLCSVPGSTNEKLFFGSGTQLSVL.

This clonotype was recorded at least ten times. The V call is TRBV6-6, the J call TRBJ2-2, with TRBD1 identical over 8 bases. The germline V gene has CDR1 MNHNY and CDR2 SVGAGI (reference sequence). The CDR3 extends over 15 amino acids. J gave up 3 bases and V 5 bases, and 5 bases lay outside the gene matches. The DNA for the CDR3 is TGTGCCAGCAGTCGCCGGACAGGGTACACCGGGGAGCTGTTTTTT. Residues: CASSRRTGYTGELFF.

Concerning this clonotype: This may arise from a read error, as a much more abundant clone is one base away. This chain connects TRBV28 to TRBJ1-1, with D possibly being TRBD1 (5 bases). The CDR3 has 15 residues. The V gene's germline CDR1 is MDHEN and CDR2 SYDVKM. Trimming took off 6 bases at V and 13 bases at J, with 27 bases between the two ends. DNA for the CDR3: TGTGCCAGCAGCTCCGGGCCAGGTCCTGCTTCGGGGGTTTTCTTT. It codes for CASSSGPGPASGVFF. Supplemented by reference TRBV28 and TRBJ1-1, the full variable domain reads DVKVTQSSRYLVKRTGEKVFLECVQDMDHENMFWYRQDPGLGLRLIYFSYDVKMKEKGDIPEGYSVSREKKERFSLILESASTNQTSMYLCASSSGPGPASGVFFGQGTRLTVV.